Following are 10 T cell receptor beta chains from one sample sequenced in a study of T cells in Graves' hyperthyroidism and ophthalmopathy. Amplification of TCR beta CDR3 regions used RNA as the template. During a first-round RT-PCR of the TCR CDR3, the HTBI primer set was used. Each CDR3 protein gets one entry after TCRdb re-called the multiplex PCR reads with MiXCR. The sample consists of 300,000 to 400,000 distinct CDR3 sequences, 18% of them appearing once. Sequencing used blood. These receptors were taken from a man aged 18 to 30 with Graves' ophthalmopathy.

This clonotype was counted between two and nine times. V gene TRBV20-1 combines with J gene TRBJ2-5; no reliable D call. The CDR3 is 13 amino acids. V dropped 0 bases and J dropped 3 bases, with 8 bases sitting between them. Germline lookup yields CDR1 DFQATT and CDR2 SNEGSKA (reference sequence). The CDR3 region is CSARDVPKETQYF. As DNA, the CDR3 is TGCAGTGCTAGAGATGTACCAAAAGAGACCCAGTACTTC.

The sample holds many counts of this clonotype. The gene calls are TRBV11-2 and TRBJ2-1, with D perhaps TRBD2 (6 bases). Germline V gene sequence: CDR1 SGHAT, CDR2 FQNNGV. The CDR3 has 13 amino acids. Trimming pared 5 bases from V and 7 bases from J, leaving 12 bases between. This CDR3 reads CASSPPGGNEQFF. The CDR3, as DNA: TGTGCCAGCAGCCCCCCCGGGGGAAATGAGCAGTTCTTC.

The CDR3 loop is CASSLSEVGGKLFF. For the CDR3, the DNA is TGTGCCAGCAGTTTGTCGGAAGTGGGGGGTAAACTGTTTTTT. V and J are TRBV27 and TRBJ1-4, with D possibly TRBD1 on 5 matching bases. Germline CDR1 is MNHEY and CDR2 is SMNVEV (reference sequence). This CDR3 has 14 residues. Trimming stripped 3 bases from V and 11 bases from J, with 16 bases between.

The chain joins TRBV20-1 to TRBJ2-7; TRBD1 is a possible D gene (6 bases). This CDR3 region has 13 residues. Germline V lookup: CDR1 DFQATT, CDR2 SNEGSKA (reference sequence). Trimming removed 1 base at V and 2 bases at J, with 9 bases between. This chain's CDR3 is CSARVGAPYEQYF. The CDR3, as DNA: TGCAGTGCTAGAGTGGGGGCTCCCTACGAGCAGTACTTC.

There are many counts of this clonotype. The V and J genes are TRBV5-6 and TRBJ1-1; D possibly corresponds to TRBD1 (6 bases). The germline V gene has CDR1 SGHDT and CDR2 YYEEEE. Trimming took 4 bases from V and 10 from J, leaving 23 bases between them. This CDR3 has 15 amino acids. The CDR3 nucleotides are TGTGCCAGCAGCCTCCGGGACGGACTAGGGGGTGTAGCTTTCTTT. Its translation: CASSLRDGLGGVAFF. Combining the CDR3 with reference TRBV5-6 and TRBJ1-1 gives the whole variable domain DAGVTQSPTHLIKTRGQQVTLRCSPKSGHDTVSWYQQALGQGPQFIFQYYEEEERQRGNFPDRFSGHQFPNYSSELNVNALLLGDSALYLCASSLRDGLGGVAFFGQGTRLTVV.

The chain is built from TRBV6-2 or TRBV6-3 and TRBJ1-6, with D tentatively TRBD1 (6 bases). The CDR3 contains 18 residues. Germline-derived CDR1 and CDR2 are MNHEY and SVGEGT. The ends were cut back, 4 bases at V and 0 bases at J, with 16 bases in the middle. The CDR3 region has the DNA TGTGCCAGCAGTTCAACCCCGGGGGCTAGCTCCTATAATTCACCCCTCCACTTT. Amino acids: CASSSTPGASSYNSPLHF.

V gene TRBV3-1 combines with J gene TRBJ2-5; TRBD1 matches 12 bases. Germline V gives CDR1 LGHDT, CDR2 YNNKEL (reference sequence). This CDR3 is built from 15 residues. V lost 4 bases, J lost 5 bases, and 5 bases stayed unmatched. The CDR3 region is CASSRDRGLTETQYF. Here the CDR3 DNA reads TGTGCCAGCAGCCGGGACAGGGGGCTAACGGAGACCCAGTACTTC.

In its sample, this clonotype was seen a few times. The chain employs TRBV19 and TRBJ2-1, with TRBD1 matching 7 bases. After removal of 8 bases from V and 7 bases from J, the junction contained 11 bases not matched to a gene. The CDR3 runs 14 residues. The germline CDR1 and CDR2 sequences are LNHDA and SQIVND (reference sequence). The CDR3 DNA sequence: TGTGCCAGTGGCCAGACAGGGATGAGGAATGAGCAGTTCTTC. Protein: CASGQTGMRNEQFF.

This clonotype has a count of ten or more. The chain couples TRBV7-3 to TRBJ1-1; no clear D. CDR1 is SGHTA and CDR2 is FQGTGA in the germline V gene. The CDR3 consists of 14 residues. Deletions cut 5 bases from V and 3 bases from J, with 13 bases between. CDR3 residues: CASSPDRGHTEAFF. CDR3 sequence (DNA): TGTGCCAGCAGCCCCGATCGCGGGCACACTGAAGCTTTCTTT.

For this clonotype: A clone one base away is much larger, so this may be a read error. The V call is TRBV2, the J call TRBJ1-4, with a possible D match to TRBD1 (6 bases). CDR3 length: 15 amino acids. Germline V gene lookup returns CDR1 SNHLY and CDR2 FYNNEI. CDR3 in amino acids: CARSGGPNGGEKLFF. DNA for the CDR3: TGTGCCAGGAGTGGGGGGCCAAACGGGGGTGAAAAACTGTTTTTT. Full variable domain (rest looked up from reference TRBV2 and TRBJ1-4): EPEVTQTPSHQVTQMGQEVILRCVPISNHLYFYWYRQILGQKVEFLVSFYNNEISEKSEIFDDQFSVERPDGSNFTLKIRSTKLEDSAMYFCARSGGPNGGEKLFFGSGTQLSVL.